This entry describes one T cell receptor beta chain. The antigen is unknown. These data are taken from a study of blood T cells in healthy people across ages. Findings and limits, study-wide: Diversity of TCR beta per million T cells declined in a roughly linear way with age.

A second PCR, run for about 6 to 11 cycles, used a sample-barcoded 5' primer plus a J-beta primer mix. Each TCR beta cDNA got a 12-nucleotide random molecular identifier. Sequencing recovered at least 3 million CDR3-containing paired-end reads from each sample. TCRdb reprocessed the 5' RACE reads via MiXCR and lists one record per CDR3 protein. The table shows fewer than 2 million distinct CDR3 sequences, with 35% to 50% occurring only once. Caucasian, healthy and from Russia, the donors were aged between about 6 and 90. The TCR was taken from a human donor in good health. Sequenced sample: blood.

In DNA form, the CDR3 reads TGTGCCAGCAGCTCCGATCCGGCAGGGAACTCCTACAATGAGCAGTTCTTC. Amino acids: CASSSDPAGNSYNEQFF. The chain carries TRBV5-5 and TRBJ2-1, with D perhaps matching TRBD1 (5 bases). Trimming left V 3 bases short and J 0 bases short, with 16 bases between. The germline V gene encodes CDR1 SGHKS and CDR2 YYEKEE (reference sequence). CDR3 length: 17 amino acids.